The T cell receptor (beta chain) under discussion was sequenced for a study of cytomegalovirus exposure and HLA in healthy donors. In the PCR, 60 Vbeta and 13 Jbeta primers were used. The method was immunoSEQ multiplex PCR; TCRdb's version includes in-frame clones alone and lacks a portion of them. This sample yields 150,000 to 200,000 clones, of which around 80% are seen a single time; around 5.4% belongs to the top ten. Remarks on this clone: Its target is unknown.

Findings and caveats of the study: Later analysis showed TCR association rates varying by HLA locus, highest for DRB1 and lowest for HLA-C.

The J segment lost 4 bases and the V segment lost 0 bases, leaving 9 bases of the junction unmatched. Germline assignment: CDR1 SGHVS and CDR2 FNYEAQ. This CDR3 is 16 amino acids long. The chain uses TRBV7-6 and TRBJ2-7, with 7 bases identical to TRBD1. Material: PBMCs. The source of this sequence is a man aged 35-49 years in good health and CMV-seronegative. The CDR3 bases are TGTGCCAGCAGCTTAGCCCCGACAGGGAGTATTTACGAGCAGTACTTC. Its protein is CASSLAPTGSIYEQYF. Supplemented by reference TRBV7-6 and TRBJ2-7, the full variable domain reads GAGVSQSPRYKVTKRGQDVALRCDPISGHVSLYWYRQALGQGPEFLTYFNYEAQQDKSGLPNDRFSAERPEGSISTLTIQRTEQRDSAMYRCASSLAPTGSIYEQYFGPGTRLTVT.